Here is one T cell receptor (beta chain) with its context. No antigen is known for it. The data stem from a study of T cells expressing NK-cell markers (dated by TCRdb to about 2020). For context, the study as a whole: TCR beta-chain repertoires were profiled in sorted CD3+CD56+NKG2C+, CD3+CD56+NKG2C- and CD3+CD56-NKG2C+ T-cell subsets from about 8 donors. Among the eight sequenced donors, only one was HCMV-seronegative, while the other seven were HCMV-seropositive. The study sequenced eight donors, all healthy volunteers chosen at random: three men and five women. The libraries were sequenced on Illumina HiSeq 2000/2500, MiSeq or NextSeq, producing 2 x 150 bp reads. Broad study findings and their caveats: In six donors, the dominant CD3+CD56+NKG2C+ clonotypes were among the top 10 CD8+ clonotypes and accounted for about 1.0-7.0% of CD8+ T cells. Those dominant clonotypes were again the most abundant among CD3+CD56-NKG2C+ cells in a few donors, at roughly 28.3-60.1%. It remained unclear whether the expanded NKG2C-expressing T cell clones were specific for HCMV antigens.

The sequencer was an Illumina HiSeq 2000. TCR beta cDNA libraries were made by 5'RACE template switching that added a universal primer site and unique molecular identifiers. Synthesis of cDNA was primed from the TCR beta constant segment and was followed by two consecutive PCR amplification steps. On the study's bioinformatics: MIGEC was used to demultiplex reads and group reads by UMI, and MiTCR was used to assemble and quantify clonotypes. To remove erroneous sequences, TCR cDNA sequences were retained only when supported by two or more reads. Downstream repertoire analysis used the tcR package, and clonotypes were matched across fractions by CDR3 nucleotide sequence plus V segment. Antigen specificity was annotated against VDJdb with VDJmatch, allowing one amino acid substitution in CDR3. Following reprocessing of the reads by TCRdb, the data hold one row per CDR3 protein sequence and no DNA is available. The V and J calls shown here were made by TCRdb, not taken from the authors' results. This sample's table has entries for 300,000 to 450,000 distinct CDR3 sequences. Around 5.2% of the sample rests with the top ten.

A commercial ELISA kit detecting HCMV-specific IgG in serum was used to determine HCMV serostatus. Peripheral blood mononuclear cells were isolated from blood by Ficoll density gradient centrifugation. The CDR3 spans 15 residues, from the cysteine through the phenylalanine. DNA for this receptor is not on file. CDR1 GTSNPN and CDR2 SVGIG were looked up in the germline V gene (reference sequence). Sequencing was carried out using blood T cells: a sorted CD56 or NKG2C T cell subset, CD4+ or CD8+ T cells, or bulk PBMC T cells (not recorded which). This sequence originates from a man aged 18 to 70 in good health. The chain is assembled from TRBV30 and TRBJ2-1. CDR3 sequence: CAWSSGRTPYNEQFF.